These 24 T cell receptor beta chains were sequenced from one sample in a study of T cell repertoires in ileal Crohn's disease. Using immunoSEQ multiplex PCR, the repertoire was profiled, and TCRdb retains in-frame clones only, with some absent. The sample gives about 10,000 clones, more than 75% of which show up once; more than 15% is in the top ten. Stated time point: neoterminal ileum biopsy at postoperative endoscopy, about 6 months after surgery. Specimen: ileal tissue. The receptors here all came from an adult with Crohn's disease.

The chain carries TRBV9 and TRBJ1-4; D ambiguous. CDR3 length: 16 amino acids. The germline CDR1 and CDR2 sequences are SGDLS and YYNGEE. The germline V and J ends were trimmed by 4 bases and 0 bases, with 13 bases remaining between them. The CDR3 DNA reads as TGTGCCAGCAGCTCAAACCAGTCTGCAACTAATGAAAAACTGTTTTTT. This translates into CASSSNQSATNEKLFF.

The rearrangement links TRBV4-3 to TRBJ2-7; 12 bases line up with TRBD2. J was trimmed by 5 bases and V by 4 bases; bases with no gene match: 6. CDR3 size: 15 residues. The germline V gene encodes CDR1 LGHNA and CDR2 YSLEER. CDR3 in DNA: TGCGCCAGCAGCCTACGGACTAGCGGGATGCACGAGCAGTACTTC. It encodes CASSLRTSGMHEQYF.

The chain combines TRBV5-6 with TRBJ2-7; 9 positions match TRBD1. J gave up 3 bases and V 3 bases, and 4 bases lay outside the gene matches. This CDR3 region has 14 residues. Germline loops: CDR1 SGHDT, CDR2 YYEEEE. CDR3 residues: CASSWDRALYEQYF. For the CDR3, the DNA is TGTGCCAGCAGCTGGGACAGGGCACTCTACGAGCAGTACTTC.

This chain uses TRBV6-5 with TRBJ1-3; no firm D call. Deletions cut 2 bases from V and 2 bases from J, with 13 bases between. This CDR3 comprises 16 residues. The V gene's germline CDR1 is MNHEY and CDR2 SVGAGI. CDR3 DNA: TGTGCCAGCAGTTACGAGGCGGTCCTACCTGGAAACACCATATATTTT. It is translated as CASSYEAVLPGNTIYF.

V usage is TRBV28 and J usage is TRBJ2-1; 8 nucleotides line up with TRBD1. CDR1 MDHEN and CDR2 SYDVKM come from the germline V gene. The CDR3 loop spans 15 amino acids. Trimming at V came to 2 bases and at J to 4 bases, leaving 4 bases not matched to a gene. The CDR3 sequence: CASSLIQGAYNEQFF. The CDR3, as DNA: TGTGCCAGCAGTTTAATTCAGGGGGCATACAATGAGCAGTTCTTC. Using reference TRBV28 and TRBJ2-1 for the parts outside the CDR3, the full variable domain is DVKVTQSSRYLVKRTGEKVFLECVQDMDHENMFWYRQDPGLGLRLIYFSYDVKMKEKGDIPEGYSVSREKKERFSLILESASTNQTSMYLCASSLIQGAYNEQFFGPGTRLTVL.

This chain links TRBV4-2 with TRBJ2-1; 11 bases map to TRBD2. Germline CDR1 is LGHNA and CDR2 is YNFKEQ. This CDR3 contains 18 residues. V was clipped by 3 bases and J by 1 base; unmatched bases: 8. The CDR3 loop reads CASSQRLAGMNSYNEQFF. CDR3 nucleotides: TGTGCCAGCAGCCAGAGACTAGCGGGAATGAATTCCTACAATGAGCAGTTCTTC.

This clone has more than one count but fewer than ten. The V gene is TRBV28, the J gene TRBJ2-7, with 11 bases fitting TRBD1. The length of the CDR3 is 16 residues. From germline, CDR1 is MDHEN and CDR2 SYDVKM. V dropped 6 bases and J dropped 3; count of bases not matched to a gene: 10. The CDR3 reads CASSETLGQGVYEQYF. CDR3 nucleotides: TGTGCCAGCAGCGAAACCCTGGGACAGGGGGTCTACGAGCAGTACTTC.

The chain combines TRBV7-8 with TRBJ2-7, with 10 bases that match TRBD2. The CDR3 extends over 16 amino acids. The V gene end was trimmed by 5 bases and the J gene end by 2 bases; junction bases not matched to a gene: 9. The V gene's germline CDR1 is SGHVS and CDR2 FQNEAQ. The CDR3 region has the DNA TGTGCCAGCAGCCTCGAGAGCGGACTAGCGGCCTACGAGCAGTACTTC. Its protein product is CASSLESGLAAYEQYF.

The rearrangement joins TRBV20-1 to TRBJ1-2; D remains unclear. The CDR3 loop spans 11 amino acids. Germline CDR1 DFQATT, CDR2 SNEGSKA (reference sequence). V lost 2 bases and J 7 bases, leaving 8 bases between the germline ends. CDR3 amino acids: CSARQAGGYTF. CDR3 nucleotides: TGCAGTGCTAGACAGGCCGGTGGCTACACCTTC.

The chain couples TRBV4-1 to TRBJ2-4, with 8 nucleotides matching TRBD2. J gave up 1 base and V 1 base, and 3 bases lay outside the gene matches. From germline, CDR1 is MGHRA and CDR2 YSYEKL. The CDR3 runs 16 residues. This chain's CDR3 is CASSQAGGSAKNIQYF. CDR3 sequence (DNA): TGCGCCAGCAGCCAAGCGGGGGGGTCGGCCAAAAACATTCAGTACTTC.

The J gene is TRBJ2-2, the V gene TRBV5-1, with a tentative D call TRBD2 (7 bases). The CDR3 runs 15 residues. V was cut by 7 bases and J by 4 bases, with 17 bases left in between. The germline V gene has CDR1 SGHRS and CDR2 YFSETQ. CDR3 loop: CASSTPGGRTGELFF. In DNA, the CDR3 is TGCGCCAGCTCAACTCCCGGGGGGCGCACCGGGGAGCTGTTTTTT.

This clone was observed a single time. The chain employs TRBV15 and TRBJ2-5; 8 positions agree with TRBD1. The trim removed 1 base at V and 5 bases at J, leaving 9 bases unmatched. Germline loops: CDR1 LNHNV, CDR2 YYDKDF (reference sequence). This CDR3 region has 16 residues. Written as DNA, the CDR3 is TGTGCCACCAGCAGAGCTTCAGGGGGCTCAGGGGAGACCCAGTACTTC. It is translated as CATSRASGGSGETQYF.

The chain employs TRBV30 and TRBJ2-7; 7 nucleotides line up with TRBD1. The junction had 0 bases not matched to a gene; V was cut back by 5 bases and J by 2 bases. The CDR3 loop spans 11 amino acids. The germline gives CDR1 GTSNPN, CDR2 SVGIG (reference sequence). The CDR3 reads CAWQGAYEQYF. Written as DNA, the CDR3 is TGTGCCTGGCAGGGGGCCTACGAGCAGTACTTC. Filled out from reference TRBV30 and TRBJ2-7, the complete variable domain reads SQTIHQWPATLVQPVGSPLSLECTVEGTSNPNLYWYRQAAGRGLQLLFYSVGIGQISSEVPQNLSASRPQDRQFILSSKKLLLSDSGFYLCAWQGAYEQYFGPGTRLTVT.

The V call is TRBV6-1, the J call TRBJ2-7; no clear D gene. The CDR3 runs to 15 residues. Per germline, CDR1 MNHNS and CDR2 SASEGT. V was cut by 2 bases and J by 2 bases, with 13 bases left in between. The CDR3 here is CASSEQLASAYEQYF. The CDR3 DNA reads as TGTGCCAGCAGTGAACAGTTGGCATCCGCCTACGAGCAGTACTTC.

This chain joins TRBV18 and TRBJ1-2, with 8 bases identical to TRBD1. V lost 5 bases and J lost 1; bases outside the gene matches: 3. CDR3 length: 14 residues. The germline V gene has CDR1 KGHSH and CDR2 LQKENI. In nucleotides, the CDR3 is TGTGCCAGCTCAGTTACAGGGGGTAACTATGGCTACACCTTC. The encoded protein is CASSVTGGNYGYTF.

This clone showed up just a few times. V and J are TRBV19 and TRBJ1-1; D unclear. V was pared by 1 base and J by 4 bases, with 13 bases between. There are 15 residues in the CDR3. The germline V gene has CDR1 LNHDA and CDR2 SQIVND (reference sequence). The CDR3 protein is CASSIVSGAPTEAFF. In DNA form, the CDR3 reads TGTGCCAGTAGTATAGTCTCCGGAGCCCCCACTGAAGCTTTCTTT.

V and J are TRBV5-5 and TRBJ1-4; the match to TRBD1 covers 7 bases. CDR1 and CDR2 from the germline V gene are SGHKS and YYEKEE (reference sequence). The CDR3 runs 13 residues. J was trimmed by 8 bases and V by 2 bases; bases with no gene match: 3. CDR3 nucleotides: TGTGCCAGCAGCTTAAACAGGGGAGAAAAACTGTTTTTT. Protein product: CASSLNRGEKLFF.

This rearrangement joins TRBV11-2 to TRBJ1-5; D uncertain. CDR3 length: 16 residues. V lost 3 bases and J 2 bases, leaving 14 bases between the germline ends. CDR1 SGHAT and CDR2 FQNNGV come from the germline V gene. CDR3 nucleotides: TGTGCCAGCAGCTTGGGATCCGGGAAGGGCAATCAGCCCCAGCATTTT. It translates to CASSLGSGKGNQPQHF.

The chain employs TRBV6-1 and TRBJ1-1, with no clear D. Germline V gene data show CDR1 as MNHNS and CDR2 as SASEGT. V dropped 2 bases and J dropped 8 bases, with 6 bases sitting between them. The CDR3 covers 11 residues. Here the CDR3 reads CASSENREAFF. Written as DNA, the CDR3 is TGTGCCAGCAGTGAAAACCGGGAAGCTTTCTTT.

The chain combines TRBV6-5 with TRBJ2-7; weak D call: TRBD1 (7 bases). The V end lost 6 bases, the J end lost 1 base, and 13 bases lay between the germline ends. The length of the CDR3 is 14 residues. Per germline, CDR1 MNHEY and CDR2 SVGAGI. The CDR3 coding sequence is TGTGCCAGCAGGCGGGACAGCGATTCCTACGAGCAGTACTTC. Its protein product is CASRRDSDSYEQYF.

The V gene is TRBV7-9, the J gene TRBJ1-2; D gene uncertain. CDR3 length: 12 amino acids. V lost 1 base and J 4 bases, leaving 4 bases between the germline ends. Germline assignment: CDR1 SEHNR and CDR2 FQNEAQ (reference sequence). The CDR3 nucleotides are TGTGCCAGCAGCTTAGGAGGCTATGGCTACACCTTC. Residues: CASSLGGYGYTF. Together with reference TRBV7-9 and TRBJ1-2, the CDR3 gives the full variable domain: DTGVSQNPRHKITKRGQNVTFRCDPISEHNRLYWYRQTLGQGPEFLTYFQNEAQLEKSRLLSDRFSAERPKGSFSTLEIQRTEQGDSAMYLCASSLGGYGYTFGSGTRLTVV.

This chain uses TRBV19 with TRBJ2-7; 9 bases line up with TRBD1. V was pared by 5 bases and J by 2 bases, with 4 bases of the junction left unmatched. The CDR3 consists of 14 residues. CDR1 is LNHDA and CDR2 is SQIVND in the germline V gene (reference sequence). The CDR3, as DNA: TGTGCCAGTAGTCCACGACAGGGGGCCTACGAGCAGTACTTC. Its protein product is CASSPRQGAYEQYF.

The count of this clone is one. One end of the junction is discordant with germline, which a read error may explain. The J gene is TRBJ2-6, the V gene TRBV7-7; 7 bases are a match to TRBD2. Germline V CDR1 and CDR2: SSHAT, FNYEAQ (reference sequence). CDR3 length equals 16 residues. CDR3 bases: TGTGCTAGCAGCCCGGGGGGTCTCTCTGGGGCCAACGTCCTGACTTTC. It specifies CASSPGGLSGANVLTF.

The V call is TRBV28, the J call TRBJ1-2, with 7 bases identical to TRBD1. The CDR3 runs 13 residues. Germline V gene data show CDR1 as MDHEN and CDR2 as SYDVKM. Trimming cost V 6 bases and J 4 bases; bases outside gene matches: 5. Written as DNA, the CDR3 is TGTGCCAGCAGACCTACAGGGGTCTATGGCTACACCTTC. Translating gives CASRPTGVYGYTF.